Included here is one TCR beta chain sequence, with context. Data came from immunoSEQ multiplex PCR; TCRdb stores just in-frame clones and leaves some out. The sample includes 34,000 or so clones, about 95% of them seen just once. This entry is derived from a study of preoperative IRX-2 immunotherapy in early breast cancer. As for treatment: preoperative locoregional IRX-2 cytokine immunotherapy. The germline V and J ends were trimmed by 2 bases and 6 bases, with 7 bases remaining between them. The CDR3 length is 12 residues. Germline assignment: CDR1 SGHDT and CDR2 YYEEEE. The source of this sequence is a human donor with breast cancer. J is TRBJ2-3 and V is TRBV5-6; D unclear. The sample was gathered from a patient treated with IRX-2 immunotherapy. CDR3 residues: CASSLTGDTQYF. DNA of the CDR3: TGTGCCAGCAGCTTAACCGGGGATACGCAGTATTTT.